The 22 T cell receptor beta chains presented below share a single source sample, sequenced in a study of cytomegalovirus exposure and HLA in healthy donors. The assay was immunoSEQ multiplex PCR, and TCRdb's table has in-frame clones only and misses some. The sample lists roughly 90,000 clones; approximately 81% were seen once. Sample: PBMCs. The source of these receptors is a man between 18 and 35 years old in good health and CMV-seropositive.

J is TRBJ1-1 and V is TRBV7-3; D is possibly TRBD1 (5 bases). The CDR3 is made up of 14 amino acids. Germline CDR1 reads SGHTA; CDR2 reads FQGTGA. Trimming removed 6 bases from V and 5 bases from J, with 16 bases in between. This chain's CDR3 is CASSYYSGGTEAFF. The CDR3 DNA is TGTGCCAGCAGTTACTATTCCGGGGGTACTGAAGCTTTCTTT.

The rearrangement joins TRBV10-3 to TRBJ1-5, with no clear D. The V end was cut by 10 bases, the J end by 3 bases, with 16 bases between. This CDR3 is 14 amino acids long. Germline CDR1 is ENHRY and CDR2 is SYGVKD. CDR3 coding DNA: TGTGCCACCCGAAGCGGTGAAGTCAATCAGCCCCAGCATTTT. Amino acids: CATRSGEVNQPQHF.

This sequence joins TRBV6-4 and TRBJ2-3, with D tentatively TRBD2 (8 bases). Germline values: CDR1 MRHNA, CDR2 SNTAGT. V was clipped by 5 bases and J by 0 bases, with 18 bases between them. This CDR3 comprises 17 residues. CDR3 coding DNA: TGTGCCAGCAGTACCGAGGGGGCGGGAGGAAGCACAGATACGCAGTATTTT. Its translation is CASSTEGAGGSTDTQYF.

This clone came up once. The V call is TRBV18, the J call TRBJ2-1; D may be TRBD1 (5 bases). V gave up 2 bases and J gave up 6 bases, with 14 bases separating them. Germline values: CDR1 KGHSH, CDR2 LQKENI. The CDR3 consists of 15 residues. DNA for the CDR3: TGTGCCAGCTCACCAATCGAAGGGGAAATCAATGAGCAGTTCTTC. Its protein is CASSPIEGEINEQFF.

This chain connects TRBV4-1 to TRBJ2-1, with TRBD2 matching 10 bases. V dropped 2 bases and J dropped 7; count of bases not matched to a gene: 8. CDR1 and CDR2 from the germline V gene are MGHRA and YSYEKL. This CDR3 has 16 residues. Here the CDR3 DNA reads TGCGCCAGCAGCCAAACTGGACTAGCGGCTGGGAATGAGCAGTTCTTC. Protein: CASSQTGLAAGNEQFF.

The chain recombines TRBV6-1 with TRBJ2-5, with TRBD2 matching 14 bases. Trimming took 1 base from V and 9 from J; bases not matched to a gene: 7. This CDR3 spans 16 amino acids. Germline values: CDR1 MNHNS, CDR2 SASEGT. Here the CDR3 reads CASSEVSGLAGVAQYF. DNA for the CDR3: TGTGCCAGCAGTGAAGTGTCGGGACTAGCGGGAGTGGCCCAGTACTTC.

V and J are TRBV7-9 and TRBJ2-2; 8 bases match TRBD1. The germline CDR1 and CDR2 sequences are SEHNR and FQNEAQ (reference sequence). J gave up 1 base and V 10 bases, and 8 bases lay outside the gene matches. The CDR3 runs to 15 residues. The CDR3 region is CATNPGTGNTGELFF. CDR3 sequence (DNA): TGTGCCACCAATCCCGGGACAGGGAACACCGGGGAGCTGTTTTTT.

The genes are TRBV5-1 and TRBJ2-5; D is possibly TRBD1 (5 bases). This CDR3 has 14 amino acids. The germline V gene has CDR1 SGHRS and CDR2 YFSETQ. Between the trimmed V and J ends, which lost 4 bases and 1 base, there was a span of 11 bases. The CDR3, as DNA: TGCGCCAGCAGCCCCAGACAGAGCCAAGAGACCCAGTACTTC. Its protein product is CASSPRQSQETQYF. Drawing the rest from reference TRBV5-1 and TRBJ2-5, the complete variable domain is KAGVTQTPRYLIKTRGQQVTLSCSPISGHRSVSWYQQTPGQGLQFLFEYFSETQRNKGNFPGRFSGRQFSNSRSEMNVSTLELGDSALYLCASSPRQSQETQYFGPGTRLLVL.

This clone was seen only a few times. V and J are TRBV19 and TRBJ1-5; tentatively, D is TRBD1 (6 bases). The CDR3 has 16 residues. Trimming removed 8 bases at V and 0 bases at J, with 17 bases between. Germline loops: CDR1 LNHDA, CDR2 SQIVND (reference sequence). In DNA, the CDR3 is TGTGCCAGTGTGGACAGTTCCCTGTATAGCAATCAGCCCCAGCATTTT. As protein: CASVDSSLYSNQPQHF.

The count of this clone is one. This chain connects TRBV7-2 to TRBJ1-5; 7 bases align to TRBD1. CDR1 is SGHTA, CDR2 FQGNSA, per germline. J gave up 4 bases and V 5 bases, and 8 bases lay outside the gene matches. The CDR3 is 15 amino acids. CDR3 loop: CASSPWAGGNQPQHF. The CDR3 DNA is TGTGCCAGCAGCCCGTGGGCAGGGGGAAATCAGCCCCAGCATTTT. The variable domain in full, with the rest retrieved from reference TRBV7-2 and TRBJ1-5, is GAGVSQSPSNKVTEKGKDVELRCDPISGHTALYWYRQSLGQGLEFLIYFQGNSAPDKSGLPSDRFSAERTGGSVSTLTIQRTQQEDSAVYLCASSPWAGGNQPQHFGDGTRLSIL.

The chain is built from TRBV2 and TRBJ2-2, with TRBD2 identical over 8 bases. CDR3 length equals 15 residues. CDR1 is SNHLY, CDR2 FYNNEI, per germline. V was clipped by 6 bases and J by 1 base; unmatched bases: 4. As DNA, the CDR3 is TGTGCCAGCAGACTAGCGGCCGTGAACACCGGGGAGCTGTTTTTT. Translated: CASRLAAVNTGELFF.

The chain recombines TRBV19 with TRBJ1-4; 7 bases are shared with TRBD1. V lost 5 bases to trimming and J lost 5 bases; unmatched junction nucleotides: 8. Germline CDR1 reads LNHDA; CDR2 reads SQIVND (reference sequence). CDR3 length: 15 residues. CDR3 sequence (DNA): TGTGCCAGTAGTCGCTTCGGGACAGACAATGAAAAACTGTTTTTT. It specifies CASSRFGTDNEKLFF.

This clone was detected only once. The chain uses TRBV5-5 and TRBJ2-4, with TRBD1 matching 9 bases. With 4 bases clipped from V and 8 bases from J, the junction kept 4 bases outside the gene matches. There are 13 residues in the CDR3. Germline assignment: CDR1 SGHKS and CDR2 YYEKEE (reference sequence). The CDR3 DNA is TGTGCCAGCAGCGCGGACAGGGGAGACATTCAGTACTTC. It yields the protein CASSADRGDIQYF.

The chain joins TRBV6-1 to TRBJ1-5, with TRBD1 matching 9 bases. V shed 7 bases and J 2 bases; nucleotides not matched to a gene: 6. CDR1 MNHNS and CDR2 SASEGT come from the germline V gene. CDR3 length: 15 residues. The CDR3 reads CASTLDRGGNQPQHF. CDR3 in DNA: TGTGCCAGCACCTTGGACAGGGGAGGCAATCAGCCCCAGCATTTT.

This chain connects TRBV7-9 to TRBJ2-1; D remains ambiguous. Trimming pared 0 bases from V and 6 bases from J, leaving 6 bases between. Germline loops: CDR1 SEHNR, CDR2 FQNEAQ (reference sequence). This CDR3 has 13 amino acids. The CDR3 DNA reads TGTGCCAGCAGCTTAGCGCCGGTCAATGAGCAGTTCTTC. Translated: CASSLAPVNEQFF.

This chain connects TRBV7-9 to TRBJ1-4; tentative D call: TRBD1 (5 bases). Trimming took off 0 bases at V and 13 bases at J, with 21 bases between the two ends. This CDR3 spans 16 amino acids. Germline CDR1 SEHNR, CDR2 FQNEAQ (reference sequence). This CDR3 reads CASSLARMTEASGLFF. The CDR3 DNA reads TGTGCCAGCAGCTTAGCGAGAATGACAGAGGCCTCGGGACTGTTTTTT.

This clone was counted many times. Written as DNA, the CDR3 is TGTGCCAGCAGTTTGGATCGGGTTTCGTGGCCCGAAAAACTGTTTTTT. Protein product: CASSLDRVSWPEKLFF. The rearrangement links TRBV28 to TRBJ1-4; D gene ambiguous. Trimming cost V 3 bases and J 8 bases, with 19 bases left between them. The CDR3 spans 16 residues. Germline CDR1 reads MDHEN; CDR2 reads SYDVKM.

CDR3 in DNA: TGCGCCAGCAGCTCCTCACTAGCAGGCTACGAGCAGTACTTC. This gives the protein CASSSSLAGYEQYF. The chain uses TRBV5-1 and TRBJ2-7, with a weak D call TRBD2 (6 bases). Germline V gene lookup returns CDR1 SGHRS and CDR2 YFSETQ. V lost 3 bases to trimming and J lost 3 bases, with 13 bases between them. This CDR3 spans 14 amino acids.

The CDR3 here is CASTVSGNTIYF. In nucleotides, the CDR3 is TGTGCCAGCACCGTCTCTGGAAACACCATATATTTT. The rearrangement uses TRBV27 and TRBJ1-3, with D unclear. This CDR3 is built from 12 residues. Deletions cut 7 bases from V and 0 bases from J, with 4 bases between. Germline loops: CDR1 MNHEY, CDR2 SMNVEV (reference sequence).

Only a few counts were recorded for this clone. CDR3 in DNA: TGCGCCAGCAATCAAAACCCGGCTAGAATGGTCAACGAGCAGTACGTC. Translating it yields CASNQNPARMVNEQYV. The chain links TRBV5-1 to TRBJ2-7; D is ambiguous. The germline V gene has CDR1 SGHRS and CDR2 YFSETQ. The V gene lost 6 bases and the J gene lost 5 bases, with 24 bases spanning the gap. The CDR3 totals 16 residues.

The chain carries TRBV7-9 and TRBJ2-3, with TRBD1 identical over 11 bases. This CDR3 is built from 15 residues. Per the germline V gene, CDR1 is SEHNR and CDR2 is FQNEAQ (reference sequence). V lost 6 bases and J lost 3; bases outside the gene matches: 5. The CDR3 protein is CASSPGTGGTDTQYF. Written as DNA, the CDR3 is TGTGCCAGCAGTCCAGGGACAGGGGGGACAGATACGCAGTATTTT.

The sample holds one count of this clone. V is TRBV29-1 and J is TRBJ2-1, with D possibly TRBD2 on 7 matching bases. V was clipped by 4 bases and J by 12 bases, with 19 bases between them. The CDR3 totals 13 residues. Germline CDR1 is SQVTM and CDR2 is ANQGSEA. The CDR3 is CSVVKGEGLPQFF. Written as DNA, the CDR3 is TGCAGCGTTGTAAAGGGGGAGGGCCTCCCGCAGTTCTTC.